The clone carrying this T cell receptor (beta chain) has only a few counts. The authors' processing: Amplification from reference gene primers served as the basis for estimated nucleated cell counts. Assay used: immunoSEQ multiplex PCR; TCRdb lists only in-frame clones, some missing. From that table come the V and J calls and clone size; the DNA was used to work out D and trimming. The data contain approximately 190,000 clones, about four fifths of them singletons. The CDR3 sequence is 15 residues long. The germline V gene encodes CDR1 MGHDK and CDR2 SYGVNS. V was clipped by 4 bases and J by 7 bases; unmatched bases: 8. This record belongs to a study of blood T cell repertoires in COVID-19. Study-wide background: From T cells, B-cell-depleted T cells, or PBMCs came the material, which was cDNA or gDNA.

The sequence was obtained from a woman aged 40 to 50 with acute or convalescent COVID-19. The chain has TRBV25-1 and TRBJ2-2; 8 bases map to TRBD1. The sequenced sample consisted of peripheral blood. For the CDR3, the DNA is TGTGCCAGCAGTGCCCTAGGACAGGGTAGCGGGGAGCTGTTTTTT. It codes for CASSALGQGSGELFF.